Listed below are T cell receptor beta chains from one sample, sequenced in a study of vaccination effects on CD4 cells after COVID-19. These TCRs' antigens remain unknown. Assay: immunoSEQ multiplex PCR; the TCRdb copy retains only in-frame clones and omits some. The table includes about 11,000 clones, around 70% detected once. Sample: CD4+ T cells from PBMCs cultured with HCoV-229E spike peptides, taken before COVID-19 vaccination. All receptors derive from a human donor who received a COVID-19 vaccine. The CDR3 runs from the conserved cysteine through the conserved F or W. Each record gives: J gene, V gene, clone size, D gene, CDR3 DNA, CDR3 protein. D genes are given only for firm matches. Size tells how often a clone was seen (once, few, many) or the class of an expanded clone, and some rows leave it out.

TRBJ2-1,TRBV27,NA,NA,TGTGCCAGCAGTTTGCGCAGAGATAACAATGAGCAGTTCTTC,CASSLRRDNNEQFF
TRBJ1-3,TRBV14,NA,TRBD1,TGTGCCAGCAGCCGCCAGACAGGGGAAAGAAACACCATATATTTT,CASSRQTGERNTIYF
TRBJ1-1,TRBV11-2,NA,TRBD1,TGTGCCAGCAGCTCGGGACAGCTACTTATGAACACTGAAGCTTTCTTT,CASSSGQLLMNTEAFF
TRBJ2-5,TRBV2,NA,TRBD2,TGTGCCAGCAGTCCCGGACTAGCGGAGACCCAGTACTTC,CASSPGLAETQYF
TRBJ1-2,TRBV3-1/TRBV3-2,NA,NA,TGTGCCAGCAGCCTGGGACATACTTATGGCTACACCTTC,CASSLGHTYGYTF
TRBJ2-5,TRBV10-3,NA,TRBD2,TGTGCCATCGCGGCGGGGGGCGAGGAGACCCAGTACTTC,CAIAAGGEETQYF
TRBJ2-7,TRBV4-3,NA,TRBD1,TGCGCCAGCAGCCCAGACAGGGGAAGATACGAGCAGTACTTC,CASSPDRGRYEQYF
TRBJ1-1,TRBV7-9,NA,NA,TGTGCCAGCAGCCTGGACATGAACACTGAAGCTTTCTTT,CASSLDMNTEAFF
TRBJ2-1,TRBV7-2,NA,TRBD2,TGTGCCAGCAGCTTTAGCGGGGGGGCCTACAATGAGCAGTTCTTC,CASSFSGGAYNEQFF
TRBJ2-1,TRBV20-1,NA,NA,TGCAGTGCTACTCCCGTCAATGAGCAGTTCTTC,CSATPVNEQFF
TRBJ1-2,TRBV30,few,NA,TGTGCCTGGGGAGGCTACACCTTC,CAWGGYTF
TRBJ2-1,TRBV10-3,NA,TRBD2,TGTGCCATCAGATCCTTAGCGGGGGGCCAGGAAGAGCAGTTCTTC,CAIRSLAGGQEEQFF
TRBJ2-7,TRBV2,NA,NA,TGTGCCAGCAGTGAGGGGGCCGGGGCCCAGTACTTC,CASSEGAGAQYF
TRBJ2-7,TRBV11-2,NA,NA,TGTGCCAGCAGGGGGTGGGCAGCCTCTTCCTACGAGCAGTACTTC,CASRGWAASSYEQYF
TRBJ2-5,TRBV2,NA,NA,TGTGCCAGCAGTGAAGGCGAGAGGCTAGCGGAGACCCAGTACTTC,CASSEGERLAETQYF
TRBJ1-1,TRBV7-3,NA,NA,TGTGCCAGCAGCTTAGGACGGAACACTGAAGCTTTCTTT,CASSLGRNTEAFF